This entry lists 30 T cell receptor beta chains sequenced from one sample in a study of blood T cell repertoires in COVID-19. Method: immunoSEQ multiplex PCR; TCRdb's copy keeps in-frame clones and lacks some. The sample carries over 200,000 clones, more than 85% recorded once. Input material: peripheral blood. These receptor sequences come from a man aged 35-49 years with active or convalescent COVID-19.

The CDR3 sequence: CASSGIGRAGETQYF. The CDR3 DNA reads TGTGCCAGCAGTGGAATCGGGAGGGCAGGAGAGACCCAGTACTTC. V is TRBV2 and J is TRBJ2-5; 8 nucleotides line up with TRBD2. Losses at the gene ends were 4 bases for V and 4 bases for J; bases not matched to a gene: 8. Germline V gene data show CDR1 as SNHLY and CDR2 as FYNNEI. The CDR3 loop spans 15 amino acids.

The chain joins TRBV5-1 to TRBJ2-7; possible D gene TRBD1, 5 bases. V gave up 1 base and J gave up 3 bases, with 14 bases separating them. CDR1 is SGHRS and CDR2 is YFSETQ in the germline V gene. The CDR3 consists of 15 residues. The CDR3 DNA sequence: TGCGCCAGCAGCTTGAGGGGATCCCTGATCTACGAGCAGTACTTC. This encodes CASSLRGSLIYEQYF.

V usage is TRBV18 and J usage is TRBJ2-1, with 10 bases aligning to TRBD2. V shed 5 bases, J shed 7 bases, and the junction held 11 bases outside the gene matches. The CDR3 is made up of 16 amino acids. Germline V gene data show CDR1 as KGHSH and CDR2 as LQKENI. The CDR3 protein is CASSDSSGSVLNEQFF. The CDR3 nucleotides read TGTGCCAGCTCAGACTCTAGCGGGAGCGTATTGAATGAGCAGTTCTTC.

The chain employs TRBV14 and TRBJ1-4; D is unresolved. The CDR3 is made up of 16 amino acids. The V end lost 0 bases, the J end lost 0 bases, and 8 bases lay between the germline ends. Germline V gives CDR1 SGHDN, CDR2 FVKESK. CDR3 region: CASSQDLSATNEKLFF. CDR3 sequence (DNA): TGTGCCAGCAGCCAAGATCTGAGTGCAACTAATGAAAAACTGTTTTTT.

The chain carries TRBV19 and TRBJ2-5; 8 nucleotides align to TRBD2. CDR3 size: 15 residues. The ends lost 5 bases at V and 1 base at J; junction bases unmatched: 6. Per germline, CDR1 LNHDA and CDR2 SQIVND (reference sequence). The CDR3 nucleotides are TGTGCCAGTAGTTCTCCGGGGGGGGCCCAAGAGACCCAGTACTTC. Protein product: CASSSPGGAQETQYF. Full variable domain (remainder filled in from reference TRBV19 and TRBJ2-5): DGGITQSPKYLFRKEGQNVTLSCEQNLNHDAMYWYRQDPGQGLRLIYYSQIVNDFQKGDIAEGYSVSREKKESFPLTVTSAQKNPTAFYLCASSSPGGAQETQYFGPGTRLLVL.

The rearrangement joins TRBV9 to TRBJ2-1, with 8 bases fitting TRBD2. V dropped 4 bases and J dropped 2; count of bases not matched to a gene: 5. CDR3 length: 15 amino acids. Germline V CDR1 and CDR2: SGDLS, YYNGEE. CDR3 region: CASSPGGGPYNEQFF. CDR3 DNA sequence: TGTGCCAGCAGCCCGGGCGGGGGGCCCTACAATGAGCAGTTCTTC.

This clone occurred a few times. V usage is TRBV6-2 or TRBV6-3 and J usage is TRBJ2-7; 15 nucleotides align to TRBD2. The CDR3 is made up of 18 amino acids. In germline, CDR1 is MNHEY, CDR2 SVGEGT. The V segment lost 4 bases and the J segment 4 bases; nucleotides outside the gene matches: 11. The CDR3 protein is CASSSRTSGRAGRYEQYF. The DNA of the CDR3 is TGTGCCAGCAGTTCCCGGACTAGCGGGAGGGCTGGGAGGTACGAGCAGTACTTC.

The CDR3 is CASSPRTATGELFF. The CDR3 DNA sequence: TGTGCCAGCAGTCCCCGGACAGCCACCGGGGAGCTGTTTTTT. The chain links TRBV27 to TRBJ2-2, with D possibly matching TRBD1 (6 bases). In germline, CDR1 is MNHEY, CDR2 SMNVEV (reference sequence). With 5 bases removed from V and 4 bases from J, the gap between germline ends came to 11 bases. CDR3 size: 14 residues.

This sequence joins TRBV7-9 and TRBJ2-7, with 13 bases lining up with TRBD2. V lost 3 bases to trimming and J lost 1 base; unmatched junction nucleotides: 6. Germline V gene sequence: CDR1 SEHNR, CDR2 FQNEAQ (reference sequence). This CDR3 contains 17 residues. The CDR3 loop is CASSFTSGGAASYEQYF. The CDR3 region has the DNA TGTGCCAGCAGCTTTACTAGCGGGGGGGCCGCGTCCTACGAGCAGTACTTC.

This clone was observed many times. The CDR3 sequence: CASSGLGGVQETQYF. Written as DNA, the CDR3 is TGTGCCAGCAGCGGGCTGGGGGGGGTCCAAGAGACCCAGTACTTC. The rearrangement uses TRBV9 and TRBJ2-5; 7 nucleotides agree with TRBD2. Trimming at V came to 3 bases and at J to 1 base, leaving 6 bases not matched to a gene. CDR3 length: 15 residues. Germline V gene sequence: CDR1 SGDLS, CDR2 YYNGEE.

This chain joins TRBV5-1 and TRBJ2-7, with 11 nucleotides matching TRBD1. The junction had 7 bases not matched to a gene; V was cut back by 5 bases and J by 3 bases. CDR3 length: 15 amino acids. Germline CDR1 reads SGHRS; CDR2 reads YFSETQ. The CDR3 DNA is TGCGCCAGCAGACACGACGGGACAGGGGGCTACGAGCAGTACTTC. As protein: CASRHDGTGGYEQYF.

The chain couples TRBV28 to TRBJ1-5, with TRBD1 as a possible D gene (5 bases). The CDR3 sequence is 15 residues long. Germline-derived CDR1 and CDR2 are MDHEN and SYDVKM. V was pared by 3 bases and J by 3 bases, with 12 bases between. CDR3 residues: CASSFPLGLNQPQHF. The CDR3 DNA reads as TGTGCCAGCAGTTTTCCCCTGGGGCTCAATCAGCCCCAGCATTTT.

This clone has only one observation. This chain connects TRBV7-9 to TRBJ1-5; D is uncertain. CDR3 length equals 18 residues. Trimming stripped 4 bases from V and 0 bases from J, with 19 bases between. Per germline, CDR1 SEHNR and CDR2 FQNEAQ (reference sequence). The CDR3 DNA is TGTGCCAGCAGCTCCTCCGTCGGGGAGTTAAATAGCAATCAGCCCCAGCATTTT. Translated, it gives CASSSSVGELNSNQPQHF.

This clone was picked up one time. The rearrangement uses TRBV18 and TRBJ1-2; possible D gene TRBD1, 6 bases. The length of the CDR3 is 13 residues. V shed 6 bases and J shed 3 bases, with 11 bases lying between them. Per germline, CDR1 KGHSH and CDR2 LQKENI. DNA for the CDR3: TGTGCCAGCTCGCAGGACAGTCACTATGGCTACACCTTC. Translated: CASSQDSHYGYTF.

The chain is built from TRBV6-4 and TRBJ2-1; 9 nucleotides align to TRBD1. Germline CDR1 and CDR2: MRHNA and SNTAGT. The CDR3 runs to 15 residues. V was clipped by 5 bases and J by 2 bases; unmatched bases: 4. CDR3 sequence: CASSSGTGTYNEQFF. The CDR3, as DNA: TGTGCCAGCAGTTCCGGGACAGGGACCTACAATGAGCAGTTCTTC.

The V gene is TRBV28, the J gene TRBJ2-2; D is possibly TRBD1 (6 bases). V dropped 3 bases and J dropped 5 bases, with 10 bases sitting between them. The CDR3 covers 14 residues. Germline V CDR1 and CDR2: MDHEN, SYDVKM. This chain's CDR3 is CASSFAGETGELFF. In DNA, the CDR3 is TGTGCCAGCAGTTTCGCAGGGGAGACCGGGGAGCTGTTTTTT. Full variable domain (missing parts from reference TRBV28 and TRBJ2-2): DVKVTQSSRYLVKRTGEKVFLECVQDMDHENMFWYRQDPGLGLRLIYFSYDVKMKEKGDIPEGYSVSREKKERFSLILESASTNQTSMYLCASSFAGETGELFFGEGSRLTVL.

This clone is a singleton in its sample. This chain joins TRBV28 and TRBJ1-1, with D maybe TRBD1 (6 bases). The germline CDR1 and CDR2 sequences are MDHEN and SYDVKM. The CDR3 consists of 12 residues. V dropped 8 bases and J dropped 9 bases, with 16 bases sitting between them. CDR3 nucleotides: TGTGCCAGCCGGTCAGGGGCCCGGAAAGCTTTCTTT. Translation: CASRSGARKAFF.

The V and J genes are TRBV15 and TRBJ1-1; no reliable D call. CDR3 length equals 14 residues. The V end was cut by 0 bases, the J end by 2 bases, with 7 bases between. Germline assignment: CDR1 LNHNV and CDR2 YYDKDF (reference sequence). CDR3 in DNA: TGTGCCACCAGCAGAGATTATCTTAACACTGAAGCTTTCTTT. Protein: CATSRDYLNTEAFF.

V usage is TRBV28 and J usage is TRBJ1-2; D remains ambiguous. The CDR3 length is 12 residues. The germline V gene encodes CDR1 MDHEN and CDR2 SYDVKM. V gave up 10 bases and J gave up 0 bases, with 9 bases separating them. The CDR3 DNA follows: TGTGCCATACAAAGAACTAACTATGGCTACACCTTC. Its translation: CAIQRTNYGYTF.

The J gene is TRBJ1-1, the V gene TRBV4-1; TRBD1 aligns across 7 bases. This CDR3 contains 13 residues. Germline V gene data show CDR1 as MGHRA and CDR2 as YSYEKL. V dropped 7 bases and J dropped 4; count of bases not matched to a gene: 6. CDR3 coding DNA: TGCGCCAGCAAAATACAGGGGAGCACTGAAGCTTTCTTT. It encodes CASKIQGSTEAFF.

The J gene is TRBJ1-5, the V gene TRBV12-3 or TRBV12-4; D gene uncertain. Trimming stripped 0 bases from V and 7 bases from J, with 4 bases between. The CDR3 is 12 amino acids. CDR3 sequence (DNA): TGTGCCAGCAGTTTAGCGACACAGCCCCAGCATTTT. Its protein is CASSLATQPQHF.

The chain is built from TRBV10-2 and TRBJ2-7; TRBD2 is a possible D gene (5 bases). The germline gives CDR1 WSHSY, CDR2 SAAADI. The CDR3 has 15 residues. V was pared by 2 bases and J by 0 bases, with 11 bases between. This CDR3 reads CASSEGGPTSYEQYF. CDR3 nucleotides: TGCGCCAGCAGTGAGGGCGGGCCTACCTCCTACGAGCAGTACTTC.

The CDR3 DNA follows: TGCGCCAGCAGACTTCAGGCCGTGCCCAAAGAGACCCAGTACTTC. Protein sequence: CASRLQAVPKETQYF. The chain has TRBV5-1 and TRBJ2-5, with D hard to call. This CDR3 comprises 15 residues. Germline lookup yields CDR1 SGHRS and CDR2 YFSETQ. Trimming shortened V by 5 bases and J by 3 bases, and 17 bases separated the two germline ends.

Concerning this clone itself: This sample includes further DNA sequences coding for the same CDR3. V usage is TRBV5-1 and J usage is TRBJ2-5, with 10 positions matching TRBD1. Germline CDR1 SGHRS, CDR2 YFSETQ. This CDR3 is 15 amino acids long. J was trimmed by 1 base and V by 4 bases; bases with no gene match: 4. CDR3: CASSPGTGAQETQYF. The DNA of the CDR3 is TGCGCCAGCAGCCCCGGGACAGGGGCCCAAGAGACCCAGTACTTC.

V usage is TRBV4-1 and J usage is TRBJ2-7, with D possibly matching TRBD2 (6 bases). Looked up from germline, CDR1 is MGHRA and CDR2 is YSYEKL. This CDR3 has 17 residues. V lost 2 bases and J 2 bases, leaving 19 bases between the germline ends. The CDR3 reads CASSQSPPGLVTYEQYF. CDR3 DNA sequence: TGCGCCAGCAGCCAAAGCCCACCGGGACTTGTTACCTACGAGCAGTACTTC.

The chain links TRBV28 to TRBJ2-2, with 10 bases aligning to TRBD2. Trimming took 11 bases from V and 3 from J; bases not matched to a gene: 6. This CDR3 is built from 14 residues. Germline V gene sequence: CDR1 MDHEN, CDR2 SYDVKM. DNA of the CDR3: TGTGCCCTTCGCGGGACTAGCGACACCGGGGAGCTGTTTTTT. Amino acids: CALRGTSDTGELFF. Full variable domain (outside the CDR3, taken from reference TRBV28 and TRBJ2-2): DVKVTQSSRYLVKRTGEKVFLECVQDMDHENMFWYRQDPGLGLRLIYFSYDVKMKEKGDIPEGYSVSREKKERFSLILESASTNQTSMYLCALRGTSDTGELFFGEGSRLTVL.

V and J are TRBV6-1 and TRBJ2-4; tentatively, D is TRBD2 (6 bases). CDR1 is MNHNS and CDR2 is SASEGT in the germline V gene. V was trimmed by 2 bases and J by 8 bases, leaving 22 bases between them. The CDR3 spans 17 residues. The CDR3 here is CASSEYPATSYEDIQYF. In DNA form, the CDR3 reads TGTGCCAGCAGTGAATACCCGGCGACTAGTTACGAGGACATTCAGTACTTC.

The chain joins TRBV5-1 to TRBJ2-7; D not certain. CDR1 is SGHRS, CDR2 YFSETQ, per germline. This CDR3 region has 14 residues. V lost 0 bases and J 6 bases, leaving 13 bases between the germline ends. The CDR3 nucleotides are TGCGCCAGCAGCTTGGCAGATCTTTCTGGCGAGCAGTACTTC. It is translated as CASSLADLSGEQYF.

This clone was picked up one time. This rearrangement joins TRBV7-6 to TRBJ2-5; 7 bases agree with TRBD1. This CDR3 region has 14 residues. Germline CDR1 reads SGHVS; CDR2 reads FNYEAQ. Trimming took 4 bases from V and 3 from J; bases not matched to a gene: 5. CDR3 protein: CASSSNRGKETQYF. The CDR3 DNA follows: TGTGCCAGCAGCTCGAACAGGGGAAAAGAGACCCAGTACTTC.

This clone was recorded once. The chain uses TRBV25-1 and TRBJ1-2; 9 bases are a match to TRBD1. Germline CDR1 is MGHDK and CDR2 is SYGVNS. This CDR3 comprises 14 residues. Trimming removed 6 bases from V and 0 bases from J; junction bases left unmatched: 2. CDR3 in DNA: TGTGCCAGCAGCGACAGGGGGGCTAACTATGGCTACACCTTC. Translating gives CASSDRGANYGYTF.